Following are 31 T cell receptor beta chains from one sample sequenced in a study of blood T cell repertoires in COVID-19 (dated by TCRdb to 2018 to 2021). Receptor libraries were prepared by the immunoSEQ multiplex PCR assay. In TCRdb, the immuneACCESS table is reduced to in-frame sequences with V and J assigned. These tables do not hold every clone; where another copy was compared, an unresolved V gene accounts for under half, and the others remain unexplained. This sample gives 80,000 to 100,000 clones in total; roughly 80% of them show up just once. About 4.4% of the sample is in the top ten clones. Specimen: peripheral blood. These TCRs come from a man between 60 and 70 years old with acute or convalescent COVID-19.

V and J are TRBV10-3 and TRBJ2-3; D possibly corresponds to TRBD2 (6 bases). The CDR3 totals 13 residues. V was cut by 4 bases and J by 2 bases, with 7 bases left in between. Germline CDR1 is ENHRY and CDR2 is SYGVKD. CDR3 sequence (DNA): TGTGCCATCAGTGGGACTAACACAGATACGCAGTATTTT. It yields the protein CAISGTNTDTQYF.

V gene TRBV5-1 combines with J gene TRBJ1-2; D is perhaps TRBD1 (6 bases). The CDR3 consists of 15 residues. Trimming removed 4 bases from V and 1 base from J, with 14 bases in between. CDR1 and CDR2 (germline): SGHRS, YFSETQ. The CDR3 nucleotides read TGCGCCAGCAGCGCACAGGGACAAAGTAACTATGGCTACACCTTC. It encodes CASSAQGQSNYGYTF.

The chain recombines TRBV5-1 with TRBJ1-6, with TRBD1 as a possible D gene (6 bases). Germline CDR1 SGHRS, CDR2 YFSETQ. Trimming took 4 bases from V and 3 from J, leaving 14 bases between them. The CDR3 runs 16 residues. DNA of the CDR3: TGCGCCAGCAGCCCAAGGACAGTAAACTATAATTCACCCCTCCACTTT. Amino acid sequence: CASSPRTVNYNSPLHF.

The V call is TRBV5-6, the J call TRBJ2-6; D unclear. The CDR3 extends over 15 amino acids. Germline V gene lookup returns CDR1 SGHDT and CDR2 YYEEEE. The germline V and J ends were trimmed by 1 base and 0 bases, with 5 bases remaining between them. As DNA, the CDR3 is TGTGCCAGCAGCTTGTCGGGCTCTGGGGCCAACGTCCTGACTTTC. The encoded protein is CASSLSGSGANVLTF.

This clone was seen only once. The chain uses TRBV10-3 and TRBJ2-2; TRBD2 might be the D (5 bases). CDR3 length: 15 amino acids. V was trimmed by 3 bases and J by 4 bases, leaving 12 bases between them. CDR1 and CDR2 from the germline V gene are ENHRY and SYGVKD. The CDR3 here is CAISDLSRGTGELFF. The CDR3 DNA reads as TGTGCCATCAGTGACCTCAGCCGGGGCACCGGGGAGCTGTTTTTT.

This clone appeared a single time. This rearrangement joins TRBV7-6 to TRBJ2-2; 9 nucleotides align to TRBD2. Germline V gene lookup returns CDR1 SGHVS and CDR2 FNYEAQ. J gave up 8 bases and V 1 base, and 17 bases lay outside the gene matches. The CDR3 consists of 19 residues. In DNA form, the CDR3 reads TGTGCCAGCAGCTTAGTCGCGGGGGGGCCGGGTCCATCGTCGGGGGAGCTGTTTTTT. Its protein is CASSLVAGGPGPSSGELFF. The full variable domain, its missing parts supplied by reference TRBV7-6 and TRBJ2-2, is GAGVSQSPRYKVTKRGQDVALRCDPISGHVSLYWYRQALGQGPEFLTYFNYEAQQDKSGLPNDRFSAERPEGSISTLTIQRTEQRDSAMYRCASSLVAGGPGPSSGELFFGEGSRLTVL.

This chain joins TRBV29-1 and TRBJ1-1; D perhaps matches TRBD1 (6 bases). The V and J ends lost 7 bases and 0 bases respectively, with 12 bases between them. The germline CDR1 and CDR2 sequences are SQVTM and ANQGSEA. The CDR3 runs 13 residues. Here the CDR3 reads CSAMGHMNTEAFF. CDR3 nucleotide sequence: TGCAGCGCCATGGGACACATGAACACTGAAGCTTTCTTT.

CDR3 amino acids: CASSRTLDRTDTQYF. The CDR3 nucleotides read TGCGCCAGCAGCCGCACTCTCGATCGCACAGATACGCAGTATTTT. This chain links TRBV4-3 with TRBJ2-3, with D unclear. V dropped 4 bases and J dropped 1 base, with 12 bases sitting between them. The CDR3 loop spans 15 amino acids. CDR1 and CDR2 (germline): LGHNA, YSLEER.

This chain connects TRBV18 to TRBJ2-1; 10 bases agree with TRBD1. With 6 bases clipped from V and 9 bases from J, the junction kept 5 bases outside the gene matches. The CDR3 runs 13 residues. Per germline, CDR1 KGHSH and CDR2 LQKENI. The CDR3 spells CASSDRGQGEQFF. The CDR3 DNA sequence: TGTGCCAGCTCCGACAGGGGGCAGGGTGAGCAGTTCTTC.

This chain links TRBV4-3 with TRBJ2-3; 7 bases are a match to TRBD1. The CDR3 spans 16 residues. V shed 1 base and J 1 base; nucleotides not matched to a gene: 5. The germline V gene encodes CDR1 LGHNA and CDR2 YSLEER. CDR3 protein: CASSQGITGGTDTQYF. Written as DNA, the CDR3 is TGCGCCAGCAGCCAAGGGATAACAGGGGGCACAGATACGCAGTATTTT.

This clone was counted ten times or more. The sample carries other DNA sequences with the same CDR3. The chain employs TRBV19 and TRBJ1-2, with D possibly TRBD1 on 5 matching bases. V was clipped by 3 bases and J by 4 bases, with 12 bases between them. Germline V CDR1 and CDR2: LNHDA, SQIVND (reference sequence). This CDR3 is built from 14 residues. The CDR3 reads CASSIEQGTYGYTF. Written as DNA, the CDR3 is TGTGCCAGTAGTATTGAGCAGGGCACCTATGGCTACACCTTC.

V and J are TRBV19 and TRBJ2-1, with 9 bases fitting TRBD1. V lost 6 bases to trimming and J lost 10 bases; unmatched junction nucleotides: 7. The CDR3 length is 13 residues. Germline CDR1 LNHDA, CDR2 SQIVND (reference sequence). CDR3 in amino acids: CASSPNRGREQFF. CDR3 in DNA: TGTGCCAGTAGCCCAAACAGGGGGCGGGAGCAGTTCTTC.

The chain couples TRBV2 to TRBJ2-1; 9 positions agree with TRBD1. V lost 5 bases and J lost 6; bases outside the gene matches: 8. There are 15 residues in the CDR3. Germline V lookup: CDR1 SNHLY, CDR2 FYNNEI. DNA for the CDR3: TGTGCCAGCAGTTCGGGACAGGGCAGAGGCAATGAGCAGTTCTTC. It encodes CASSSGQGRGNEQFF.

The rearrangement joins TRBV3-1 (or the pseudogene TRBV3-2) to TRBJ1-1; tentative D call: TRBD1 (5 bases). Germline lookup yields CDR1 LGHDT and CDR2 YNNKEL (reference sequence). This CDR3 is built from 13 residues. The ends were cut back, 1 base at V and 7 bases at J, with 10 bases in the middle. As DNA, the CDR3 is TGTGCCAGCAGCCAAGTTTCGGGGGATGAAGCTTTCTTT. Translating it yields CASSQVSGDEAFF.

V and J are TRBV3-1 (or the pseudogene TRBV3-2) and TRBJ2-7; D perhaps matches TRBD2 (5 bases). Germline V lookup: CDR1 LGHDT, CDR2 YNNKEL (reference sequence). The CDR3 spans 14 residues. V lost 5 bases, J lost 2 bases, and 13 bases lay in between. The CDR3 here is CASSLARNPYEQYF. The CDR3 DNA reads TGTGCCAGCAGCTTAGCGAGGAATCCCTACGAGCAGTACTTC.

The chain combines TRBV14 with TRBJ2-3, with D tentatively TRBD2 (5 bases). In germline, CDR1 is SGHDN, CDR2 FVKESK. V lost 0 bases and J lost 6, with 19 bases in between. The CDR3 contains 17 residues. The CDR3: CASSQDGIPGNLDTQYF. CDR3 DNA: TGTGCCAGCAGCCAAGACGGGATCCCGGGGAATCTTGATACGCAGTATTTT.

The chain recombines TRBV13 with TRBJ1-1; no reliable D call. The CDR3 has 15 amino acids. The V gene's germline CDR1 is PRHDT and CDR2 FYEKMQ (reference sequence). Deletions cut 3 bases from V and 1 base from J, with 12 bases between. The CDR3 bases are TGTGCCAGCAGCTTTCGGGTCATCGCGAACACTGAAGCTTTCTTT. Its protein product is CASSFRVIANTEAFF.

The V and J genes are TRBV30 and TRBJ1-6, with 7 bases fitting TRBD1. Germline CDR1 GTSNPN, CDR2 SVGIG (reference sequence). V gave up 2 bases and J gave up 3 bases; unmatched junction bases: 1. The CDR3 spans 14 residues. The CDR3 here is CAWSSGGYNSPLHF. As DNA, the CDR3 is TGTGCCTGGAGTTCAGGGGGCTATAATTCACCCCTCCACTTT.

The chain links TRBV5-4 to TRBJ1-2; D is unclear. This CDR3 comprises 13 residues. The ends were cut back, 0 bases at V and 5 bases at J, with 8 bases in the middle. Per germline, CDR1 SGHNT and CDR2 YYREEE (reference sequence). CDR3 sequence: CASSLDGVYGYTF. In DNA, the CDR3 is TGTGCCAGCAGCTTGGACGGGGTGTATGGCTACACCTTC.

As DNA, the CDR3 is TGTGCCAGCGGGCAGACCACAGATACGCAGTATTTT. Translating gives CASGQTTDTQYF. V and J are TRBV9 and TRBJ2-3; D uncertain. CDR1 and CDR2 from the germline V gene are SGDLS and YYNGEE. CDR3 length equals 12 residues. V was pared by 7 bases and J by 2 bases, with 8 bases between.

V gene TRBV7-2 combines with J gene TRBJ2-5; 10 bases are shared with TRBD2. The junction had 6 bases not matched to a gene; V was cut back by 1 base and J by 1 base. Germline values: CDR1 SGHTA, CDR2 FQGNSA. This CDR3 spans 17 amino acids. CDR3 in amino acids: CASSLGGSSGGQETQYF. CDR3 DNA: TGTGCCAGCAGCTTAGGGGGATCTAGCGGGGGCCAAGAGACCCAGTACTTC.

The gene calls are TRBV5-5 and TRBJ1-5; 7 bases agree with TRBD1. CDR1 is SGHKS, CDR2 YYEKEE, per germline (reference sequence). Germline trimming cut 4 bases from V and 6 bases from J; bases unmatched to any gene: 10. The CDR3 is 15 amino acids. As DNA, the CDR3 is TGTGCCAGCAGCCTACAGGGGCAATTGTCTCAGCCCCAGCATTTT. This encodes CASSLQGQLSQPQHF.

The rearrangement links TRBV7-9 to TRBJ2-5; 7 bases align to TRBD1. CDR1 SEHNR and CDR2 FQNEAQ come from the germline V gene (reference sequence). The V and J ends lost 5 bases and 2 bases, in that order; junction bases with no gene match: 8. This CDR3 contains 15 residues. The CDR3 DNA is TGTGCCAGCAGCCTTGGGACAGTCCGACAAGAGACCCAGTACTTC. Translated, it gives CASSLGTVRQETQYF.

This clone was detected only once. V is TRBV12-3 or TRBV12-4 and J is TRBJ2-4; D is ambiguous. CDR3 size: 10 residues. V shed 6 bases and J shed 6 bases, with 3 bases lying between them. DNA of the CDR3: TGTGCCAGCAGCGGAAACATTCAGTACTTC. It encodes CASSGNIQYF.

The rearrangement joins TRBV6-5 to TRBJ2-2, with unresolved D. CDR1 and CDR2 (germline): MNHEY, SVGAGI. V lost 6 bases and J lost 5, with 7 bases in between. This CDR3 region has 12 residues. This CDR3 is CASRKQTGELFF. CDR3 DNA sequence: TGTGCCAGCAGGAAACAAACCGGGGAGCTGTTTTTT.

This clone was recorded a few times. This chain links TRBV11-3 with TRBJ1-4, with 8 positions matching TRBD1. V shed 6 bases, J shed 4 bases, and the junction held 4 bases outside the gene matches. Germline V gene sequence: CDR1 SGHNT, CDR2 YENEEA. This CDR3 is 14 amino acids long. In nucleotides, the CDR3 is TGTGCCAGCAGGCGGGACAGGAGTAATGAAAAACTGTTTTTT. Translated, it gives CASRRDRSNEKLFF.

The rearrangement joins TRBV18 to TRBJ2-2; possible D gene TRBD2, 6 bases. The CDR3 length is 14 residues. CDR1 is KGHSH, CDR2 LQKENI, per germline. V was shortened by 3 bases and J by 7 bases, with 12 bases between the two germline ends. The CDR3 DNA sequence: TGTGCCAGCTCACCCCAGGGAGGCTTCGGGGAGCTGTTTTTT. As protein: CASSPQGGFGELFF.

The CDR3 protein is CASSRRGLAGGLEDTQYF. In DNA form, the CDR3 reads TGCGCCAGCAGCCGACGCGGACTAGCGGGGGGGCTGGAAGATACGCAGTATTTT. The rearrangement joins TRBV4-3 to TRBJ2-3, with 15 bases that match TRBD2. CDR1 and CDR2 (germline): LGHNA, YSLEER. CDR3 length: 18 residues. After removal of 4 bases from V and 5 bases from J, the junction contained 10 bases not matched to a gene.

The chain joins TRBV9 to TRBJ2-2, with 8 nucleotides matching TRBD1. The V gene end was trimmed by 4 bases and the J gene end by 7 bases; junction bases not matched to a gene: 12. The CDR3 sequence is 16 residues long. From germline, CDR1 is SGDLS and CDR2 YYNGEE. In DNA, the CDR3 is TGTGCCAGCAGCACCCCCAGACAGGGGTCTTACGGGGAGCTGTTTTTT. Protein sequence: CASSTPRQGSYGELFF.

The CDR3 DNA follows: TGCGCCAGCAGCCAAGATCGAGCGAGTAATCAGCCCCAGCATTTT. Protein: CASSQDRASNQPQHF. The gene calls are TRBV4-3 and TRBJ1-5; D is ambiguous. Germline V gives CDR1 LGHNA, CDR2 YSLEER. The ends were cut back, 0 bases at V and 4 bases at J, with 10 bases in the middle. The CDR3 is 15 residues long.

The chain carries TRBV15 and TRBJ2-1, with 12 bases aligning to TRBD2. The CDR3 consists of 15 residues. V dropped 4 bases and J dropped 7; count of bases not matched to a gene: 5. CDR1 is LNHNV, CDR2 YYDKDF, per germline (reference sequence). The CDR3 coding sequence is TGTGCCACCAGCACCCCTAGCGGGGGGGCTAATGAGCAGTTCTTC. Protein: CATSTPSGGANEQFF. Combining the CDR3 with reference TRBV15 and TRBJ2-1 gives the whole variable domain DAMVIQNPRYQVTQFGKPVTLSCSQTLNHNVMYWYQQKSSQAPKLLFHYYDKDFNNEADTPDNFQSRRPNTSFCFLDIRSPGLGDTAMYLCATSTPSGGANEQFFGPGTRLTVL.